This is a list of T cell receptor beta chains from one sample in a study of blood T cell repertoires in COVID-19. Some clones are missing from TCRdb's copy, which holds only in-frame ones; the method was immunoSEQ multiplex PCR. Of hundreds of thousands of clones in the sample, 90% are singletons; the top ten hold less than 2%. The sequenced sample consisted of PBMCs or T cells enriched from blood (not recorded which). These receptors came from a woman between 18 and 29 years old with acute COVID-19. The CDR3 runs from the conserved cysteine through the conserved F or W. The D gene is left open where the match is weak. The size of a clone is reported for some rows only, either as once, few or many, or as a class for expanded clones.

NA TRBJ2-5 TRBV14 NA TGTGCCAGCAGCCTTTTAACCGCGGGAGAGACCCAGTACTTC CASSLLTAGETQYF
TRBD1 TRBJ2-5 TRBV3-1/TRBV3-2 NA TGTGCCAGCAGCCGCCGGGACAGGGGGGACCGGCAAGAGACCCAGTACTTC CASSRRDRGDRQETQYF
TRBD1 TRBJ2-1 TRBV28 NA TGTGCCAGTTACATGACAGGGTTATCCTACAATGAGCAGTTCTTC CASYMTGLSYNEQFF
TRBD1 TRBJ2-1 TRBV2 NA TGTGCCAGCAGTGAGCACAGGGGGAGCTCCTACAATGAGCAGTTCTTC CASSEHRGSSYNEQFF
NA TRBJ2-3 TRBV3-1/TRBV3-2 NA TGTGCCAGCAGCCAAGGCGTAGGCTTAGCAAGCACCCCTGGTAGCACAGATACGCAGTATTTT CASSQGVGLASTPGSTDTQYF
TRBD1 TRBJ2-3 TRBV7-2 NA TGTGCCAGCAGCCCGGACAGGGTTGGCACAGATACGCAGTATTTT CASSPDRVGTDTQYF
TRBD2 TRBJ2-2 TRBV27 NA TGTGCCAGCAGTTCCTCCGGGCGGGGACTAAACACCGGGGAGCTGTTTTTT CASSSSGRGLNTGELFF
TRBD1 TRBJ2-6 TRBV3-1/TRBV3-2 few TGTGCCAGCAGCCCCGGGACAGCTGGGGCCAACGTCCTGACTTTC CASSPGTAGANVLTF
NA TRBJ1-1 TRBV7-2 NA TGTGCCAGCAGCCCAAGCCCGCGGAGGAACACTGAAGCTTTCTTT CASSPSPRRNTEAFF
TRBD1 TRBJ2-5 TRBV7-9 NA TGTGCCAGCAGCCCAGCTGGGACAGCCCCCAGGGAGACCCAGTACTTC CASSPAGTAPRETQYF
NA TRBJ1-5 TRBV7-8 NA TGTGCCAGCAGCTTTGAGGGGAGGAATCAGCCCCAGCATTTT CASSFEGRNQPQHF
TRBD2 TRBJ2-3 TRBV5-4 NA TGTGCCAGCAGCGAGGGACTAGCATCTGATACGCAGTATTTT CASSEGLASDTQYF
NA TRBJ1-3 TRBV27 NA TGTGCCAGCAGTTTAACAGTAACCGGAGGCACCATATATTTT CASSLTVTGGTIYF
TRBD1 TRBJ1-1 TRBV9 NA TGTGCCAGCAGCGGCCTTTCAGGGGGAGAGGGTGAAGCTTTCTTT CASSGLSGGEGEAFF
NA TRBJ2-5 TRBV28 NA TGTGCCAGCAGTTTCGCCGGGGGGCCAGAGACCCAGTACTTC CASSFAGGPETQYF
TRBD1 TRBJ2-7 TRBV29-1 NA TGCAGCGTCGCCGGGACAGGGGGAGGGAAGTACTACGAGCAGTACTTC CSVAGTGGGKYYEQYF
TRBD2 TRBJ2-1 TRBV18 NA TGTGCCAGCTCACCAGTAGAGACTAGCGGGAAACACAATGAGCAGTTCTTC CASSPVETSGKHNEQFF
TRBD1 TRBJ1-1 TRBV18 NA TGTGCCAGCTCACCAACAGGGGGCGAGTTCGGCACTGAAGCTTTCTTT CASSPTGGEFGTEAFF
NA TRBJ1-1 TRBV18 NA TGTGCCAGCTCACTGCCCAGCTCAGGGTCGTCCGGTGAAGCTTTCTTT CASSLPSSGSSGEAFF
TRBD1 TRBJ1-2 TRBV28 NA TGTGCCAGCAGTTTAGCAGGGGGTAGCTATGGCTACACCTTC CASSLAGGSYGYTF